The present T cell receptor beta chain was sequenced within a study of early T cells in non-severe SARS-CoV-2 infection. Study information: Chains stayed unpaired after sequencing of bulk RNA from unsorted whole blood. Study findings and constraints: Private and CD4 specificities were missed by VDJdb matching, skewed to anti-spike CD8.

Trimming removed 6 bases from V and 1 base from J, with 14 bases in between. The CDR3 is 15 residues long. Germline CDR1 is MGHDK and CDR2 is SYGVNS. This clonotype was detected ten times or more. The antigen is unknown. As part of library construction, unique molecular identifiers were attached to individual cDNA molecules. TCRdb itself ran the 5' RACE reads through MiXCR, one entry per CDR3 protein. The data hold tens of thousands of distinct CDR3 sequences, with 5.6% observed a single time. Sequencing was performed on whole blood. The TCR comes from an adult who was a healthcare worker with PCR-confirmed SARS-CoV-2 infection or an uninfected control (not recorded which). V is TRBV25-1 and J is TRBJ2-3, with D possibly being TRBD1 (6 bases). CDR3 in amino acids: CASRVPGTRTDTQYF. The CDR3 DNA reads as TGTGCCAGCAGGGTCCCCGGGACACGCACAGATACGCAGTATTTT.